The 24 T cell receptor beta chains given below trace back to one sample, sequenced in a study of Ad26.COV2.S vaccination and SARS-CoV-2 variants. TCRdb's copy holds only in-frame clones and misses some; the assay was immunoSEQ multiplex PCR. The table shows about 410,000 clones, with 88% occurring only once. Indicated treatment: some 20 received Ad26.COV2.S at low or high dose, single or two shots; five or six received placebo; per-sample allocation not given. Day 63 following the first vaccine or placebo injection was when the samples were taken. Here the sequenced sample was peripheral blood, taken in a trial of Ad26.COV2.S vaccine versus placebo. The receptors come from a person aged 18-60 years who received the Ad26.COV2.S COVID-19 vaccine or a placebo.

This chain joins TRBV2 and TRBJ2-1, with 9 bases matching TRBD2. Trimming at V came to 7 bases and at J to 3 bases, leaving 7 bases not matched to a gene. The germline gives CDR1 SNHLY, CDR2 FYNNEI. This CDR3 is built from 15 residues. The CDR3 bases are TGTGCCAGCAAGCACGGCGGGGGGGTCTACAATGAGCAGTTCTTC. It codes for CASKHGGGVYNEQFF.

This chain links TRBV18 with TRBJ2-7; 9 bases align to TRBD1. The ends lost 3 bases at V and 1 base at J; junction bases unmatched: 7. The CDR3 extends over 16 amino acids. CDR1 is KGHSH, CDR2 LQKENI, per germline. Here the CDR3 reads CASSPLPGTGSYEQYF. The CDR3 DNA reads as TGTGCCAGCTCACCTTTACCGGGGACAGGGTCCTACGAGCAGTACTTC.

V gene TRBV3-1 (or the pseudogene TRBV3-2) combines with J gene TRBJ2-7; the D gene is possibly TRBD1 (7 bases). From germline, CDR1 is LGHDT and CDR2 YNNKEL (reference sequence). Trimming removed 1 base at V and 4 bases at J, with 17 bases between. CDR3 size: 16 residues. The CDR3 DNA follows: TGTGCCAGCAGCCAAGGACGCAGGGGGGCTATTTACGAGCAGTACTTC. It specifies CASSQGRRGAIYEQYF.

The chain couples TRBV4-3 to TRBJ2-1; D possibly uses TRBD1 or TRBD2 (6 bases each). V dropped 0 bases and J dropped 5 bases, with 14 bases sitting between them. Per the germline V gene, CDR1 is LGHNA and CDR2 is YSLEER. CDR3 length equals 16 residues. The CDR3 loop is CASSQDTGGGNNEQFF. The CDR3 bases are TGCGCCAGCAGCCAAGATACCGGGGGCGGAAACAATGAGCAGTTCTTC.

This clone was recorded a few times. The chain carries TRBV7-9 and TRBJ2-5; 10 nucleotides agree with TRBD2. The CDR3 is 17 amino acids. The V and J ends lost 5 bases and 2 bases, in that order; junction bases with no gene match: 11. From germline, CDR1 is SEHNR and CDR2 FQNEAQ (reference sequence). The DNA for the CDR3 is TGTGCCAGCAGCCCCGGCCCGGGACTAGCGATACAAGAGACCCAGTACTTC. Its translation is CASSPGPGLAIQETQYF.

This chain uses TRBV18 with TRBJ2-7; TRBD1 agrees at 7 bases. The CDR3 is made up of 16 amino acids. V gave up 4 bases and J gave up 6 bases; unmatched junction bases: 15. Germline-derived CDR1 and CDR2 are KGHSH and LQKENI. Here the CDR3 reads CASSRSTGEERGEQYF. Written as DNA, the CDR3 is TGTGCCAGCTCACGATCCACAGGGGAAGAAAGAGGCGAGCAGTACTTC.

This clone has a handful of counts. The rearrangement uses TRBV28 and TRBJ1-3; possibly TRBD1 for D (5 bases). Trimming shortened V by 2 bases and J by 9 bases, and 23 bases separated the two germline ends. The CDR3 has 17 residues. Germline values: CDR1 MDHEN, CDR2 SYDVKM. The chain's CDR3 is CASSLGGSTTRRSTIYF. The DNA for the CDR3 is TGTGCCAGCAGTTTAGGGGGGAGCACGACTCGTCGTTCCACCATATATTTT. Complete variable domain (other parts from reference TRBV28 and TRBJ1-3): DVKVTQSSRYLVKRTGEKVFLECVQDMDHENMFWYRQDPGLGLRLIYFSYDVKMKEKGDIPEGYSVSREKKERFSLILESASTNQTSMYLCASSLGGSTTRRSTIYFGEGSWLTVV.

The chain is built from TRBV7-6 and TRBJ2-1; no reliable D call. V was cut by 6 bases and J by 6 bases, with 18 bases left in between. This CDR3 has 15 amino acids. Germline V gene data show CDR1 as SGHVS and CDR2 as FNYEAQ. CDR3 in DNA: TGTGCCAGCAGTGGCTACACCCGACACGGCAATGAGCAGTTCTTC. This gives the protein CASSGYTRHGNEQFF.

The V and J genes are TRBV30 and TRBJ1-5; D unresolved. The CDR3 sequence is 10 residues long. Trimming took off 4 bases at V and 9 bases at J, with 7 bases between the two ends. Germline V gene sequence: CDR1 GTSNPN, CDR2 SVGIG (reference sequence). The CDR3 is CAWNHGPQHF. DNA for the CDR3: TGTGCCTGGAATCACGGGCCCCAGCATTTT.

The gene calls are TRBV5-1 and TRBJ1-1; D is unclear. This CDR3 is 12 amino acids long. V was shortened by 7 bases and J by 8 bases, with 15 bases between the two germline ends. In germline, CDR1 is SGHRS, CDR2 YFSETQ. CDR3 sequence: CASGTLEGEAFF. CDR3 nucleotide sequence: TGCGCCAGCGGTACACTTGAGGGAGAAGCTTTCTTT.

This sequence joins TRBV6-5 and TRBJ2-5; D gene uncertain. V lost 7 bases, J lost 5 bases, and 17 bases lay in between. The CDR3 has 14 residues. Germline lookup yields CDR1 MNHEY and CDR2 SVGAGI. CDR3 sequence reads: CASTSDRRRETQYF. DNA of the CDR3: TGTGCCAGCACTTCGGACCGTCGGCGGGAGACCCAGTACTTC.

The V call is TRBV5-4, the J call TRBJ1-2; D uncertain. The CDR3 sequence is 14 residues long. Trimming took 0 bases from V and 7 from J, leaving 13 bases between them. Germline V gene sequence: CDR1 SGHNT, CDR2 YYREEE (reference sequence). In DNA, the CDR3 is TGTGCCAGCAGCTTGGAGGCAGAGGTCCTTGGCTACACCTTC. Protein sequence: CASSLEAEVLGYTF. Drawing the rest from reference TRBV5-4 and TRBJ1-2, the complete variable domain is ETGVTQSPTHLIKTRGQQVTLRCSSQSGHNTVSWYQQALGQGPQFIFQYYREEENGRGNFPPRFSGLQFPNYSSELNVNALELDDSALYLCASSLEAEVLGYTFGSGTRLTVV.

The chain uses TRBV7-2 and TRBJ2-1; D is unclear. The ends were cut back, 3 bases at V and 0 bases at J, with 9 bases in the middle. CDR1 and CDR2 (germline): SGHTA, FQGNSA. This CDR3 is 15 amino acids long. The CDR3 loop reads CASSLDIHSYNEQFF. CDR3 bases: TGTGCCAGCAGCTTGGATATCCACTCCTACAATGAGCAGTTCTTC. The full variable domain, with the rest looked up from reference TRBV7-2 and TRBJ2-1, is GAGVSQSPSNKVTEKGKDVELRCDPISGHTALYWYRQSLGQGLEFLIYFQGNSAPDKSGLPSDRFSAERTGGSVSTLTIQRTQQEDSAVYLCASSLDIHSYNEQFFGPGTRLTVL.

This chain uses TRBV6-5 with TRBJ2-7; TRBD1 matches 9 bases. CDR1 is MNHEY, CDR2 SVGAGI, per germline. The CDR3 contains 15 residues. V dropped 3 bases and J dropped 2; count of bases not matched to a gene: 5. The CDR3 spells CASSYGTGPTYEQYF. The CDR3 region has the DNA TGTGCCAGCAGTTATGGGACAGGGCCTACCTACGAGCAGTACTTC.

The chain combines TRBV6-1 with TRBJ1-4; D is unclear. CDR1 is MNHNS, CDR2 SASEGT, per germline. V lost 3 bases, J lost 8 bases, and 22 bases lay in between. This CDR3 has 17 residues. The CDR3 protein is CASSDEPLYRLGEKLFF. CDR3 in DNA: TGTGCCAGCAGTGATGAGCCCCTTTACCGTTTAGGAGAAAAACTGTTTTTT.

This clone was recorded once. The chain joins TRBV19 to TRBJ2-4; perhaps TRBD2 as D (5 bases). The CDR3 runs to 13 residues. The germline V and J ends were trimmed by 7 bases and 7 bases, with 14 bases remaining between them. Germline assignment: CDR1 LNHDA and CDR2 SQIVND (reference sequence). This CDR3 is CASTGGRTNIQYF. The CDR3 coding sequence is TGTGCCAGTACTGGAGGACGGACCAACATTCAGTACTTC.

The rearrangement links TRBV3-1 (or the pseudogene TRBV3-2) to TRBJ2-3, with a possible D match to TRBD1 (5 bases). V lost 7 bases and J 2 bases, leaving 13 bases between the germline ends. From germline, CDR1 is LGHDT and CDR2 YNNKEL (reference sequence). The CDR3 is made up of 14 amino acids. CDR3: CASTPWGHTDTQYF. CDR3 bases: TGTGCCAGCACCCCCTGGGGCCACACAGATACGCAGTATTTT.

This sequence joins TRBV6-1 and TRBJ2-2, with D perhaps assigned TRBD1 or TRBD2 (5 bases each). The germline V and J ends were trimmed by 4 bases and 1 base, with 13 bases remaining between them. Germline V lookup: CDR1 MNHNS, CDR2 SASEGT. The CDR3 covers 16 residues. Here the CDR3 reads CASSGGRTVNTGELFF. The CDR3 DNA reads TGTGCCAGCAGTGGGGGACGGACCGTGAACACCGGGGAGCTGTTTTTT.

J is TRBJ2-7 and V is TRBV6-5; the D gene is possibly TRBD1 (6 bases). The CDR3 is made up of 14 amino acids. V lost 5 bases, J lost 2 bases, and 13 bases lay in between. Germline CDR1 and CDR2: MNHEY and SVGAGI. The CDR3 is CASSPDRYTYEQYF. CDR3 DNA: TGTGCCAGCAGTCCCGACAGGTACACCTACGAGCAGTACTTC.

This clone has only a few counts. The rearrangement joins TRBV9 to TRBJ1-3; perhaps TRBD1 as D (5 bases). The CDR3 spans 15 residues. Germline CDR1 is SGDLS and CDR2 is YYNGEE. Trimming pared 4 bases from V and 0 bases from J, leaving 11 bases between. The chain's CDR3 is CASSSRQYSGNTIYF. In DNA form, the CDR3 reads TGTGCCAGCAGCTCCCGACAGTACTCTGGAAACACCATATATTTT. Drawing the rest from reference TRBV9 and TRBJ1-3, the complete variable domain is DSGVTQTPKHLITATGQRVTLRCSPRSGDLSVYWYQQSLDQGLQFLIQYYNGEERAKGNILERFSAQQFPDLHSELNLSSLELGDSALYFCASSSRQYSGNTIYFGEGSWLTVV.

The rearrangement joins TRBV2 to TRBJ1-2; unclear D gene. Germline CDR1 is SNHLY and CDR2 is FYNNEI. This CDR3 spans 15 amino acids. V was shortened by 5 bases and J by 2 bases, with 15 bases between the two germline ends. This CDR3 is CASSYTSAENYGYTF. The DNA of the CDR3 is TGTGCCAGCAGTTACACCTCTGCAGAGAACTATGGCTACACCTTC.

The chain uses TRBV5-1 and TRBJ1-3, with D uncertain. The CDR3 consists of 15 residues. Trimming left V 5 bases short and J 4 bases short, with 16 bases between. CDR1 SGHRS and CDR2 YFSETQ come from the germline V gene. The CDR3 loop reads CASRSTAGSGNTIYF. For the CDR3, the DNA is TGCGCCAGCAGGTCTACGGCTGGATCGGGAAACACCATATATTTT.

The chain joins TRBV27 to TRBJ1-5, with D possibly TRBD1 on 5 matching bases. CDR1 is MNHEY, CDR2 SMNVEV, per germline (reference sequence). CDR3 length: 15 amino acids. The V end lost 6 bases, the J end lost 1 base, and 13 bases lay between the germline ends. CDR3 sequence (DNA): TGTGCCAGCAGATCGTTTTGGGGGAGCAATCAGCCCCAGCATTTT. This codes for CASRSFWGSNQPQHF.

The J gene is TRBJ2-3, the V gene TRBV24-1; the D call may be TRBD1 or TRBD2 (6 bases each). Germline CDR1 is KGHDR and CDR2 is SFDVKD. The CDR3 has 16 amino acids. Trimming took 4 bases from V and 3 from J, leaving 16 bases between them. The CDR3 region has the DNA TGTGCCACCAGTGACCCCCGGGGGCGAGATACAGATACGCAGTATTTT. It specifies CATSDPRGRDTDTQYF.